This T cell receptor beta chain was identified during a study of blood T cells in healthy people across ages. Study outcomes and limitations: Leaving the PBMCs unsorted stopped any conclusive comparison of naive versus antigen-experienced cells. With naive T cell percentage, TCR beta diversity showed a strong correlation.

The germline V and J ends were trimmed by 3 bases and 5 bases, with 17 bases remaining between them. Germline V gene lookup returns CDR1 SGHDT and CDR2 YYEEEE. This CDR3 is 15 amino acids long. The second PCR ran about 7 to 12 cycles with a sample-barcoded 5' primer and J-beta primers. TCRdb ran MiXCR on the 5' RACE reads and lists one entry per CDR3 protein. The data contain around 780,000 distinct CDR3 sequences, about 61% of them singletons. About this clonotype: What it binds is not known.

The V gene is TRBV5-6, the J gene TRBJ2-5, with D maybe TRBD1 (6 bases). The clonotype originates from a man aged 40-49 years in good health. Sequencing was performed on blood. CDR3 residues: CASSYETQGRETQYF. DNA for the CDR3: TGTGCCAGCAGCTACGAAACACAGGGCCGGGAGACCCAGTACTTC.